These T cell receptor beta chains were read from a single sample in a study of blood T cell repertoires in COVID-19. Using immunoSEQ multiplex PCR, the repertoire was profiled, and TCRdb retains in-frame clones only, with some absent. This table holds about 140,000 clones, 84% found once. Source material: PBMCs or T cells enriched from blood (not recorded which). These receptors all come from a woman aged 18-29 years who had been exposed to COVID-19. The CDR3 runs from the conserved cysteine through the conserved F or W. D genes are given only for firm matches. Size is omitted from some rows. Given values are once, few, many or a class for expanded clones.

abundance	v_gene	j_gene	d_gene	CDR3nt	CDR3aa
.	TRBV7-6	TRBJ2-7	.	TGTGCCAGCAGCCTATCCATCGTCGGCGAGCAGTACTTC	CASSLSIVGEQYF
.	TRBV9	TRBJ2-3	TRBD1	TGTGCCAGCAGCGCGGCGGGACAGGTTAGCACAGATACGCAGTATTTT	CASSAAGQVSTDTQYF
.	TRBV24-1	TRBJ2-1	.	TGTGCCACCAGTGGGGCGAATATCTACAATGAGCAGTTCTTC	CATSGANIYNEQFF
.	TRBV5-1	TRBJ2-1	TRBD1	TGCGCCAGCAGTTCGACAGGGGGCGATTACACTGAGCAGTTCTTC	CASSSTGGDYTEQFF
.	TRBV27	TRBJ2-1	.	TGTGCCAGCAGTGTCGGGACACCCTACAATGAGCAGTTCTTC	CASSVGTPYNEQFF
.	TRBV6-5	TRBJ2-3	TRBD2	TGTGCCAGCAAGAGCGGGACTAGCACAGATACGCAGTATTTT	CASKSGTSTDTQYF
.	TRBV7-9	TRBJ2-1	TRBD2	TGTGCCAGCAGCTTCAGGGCTCTAGCGGGAGACCTGGGGTTCTTC	CASSFRALAGDLGFF
.	TRBV11-1	TRBJ2-7	.	TGTGCCAGCAGCTTCTTGGCGGGGGCCCCCTACGAGCAGTACTTC	CASSFLAGAPYEQYF
once	TRBV2	TRBJ2-4	.	TGTGCCAGCAGCAGTGGGGAACGGGGCATTCAGTACTTC	CASSSGERGIQYF
.	TRBV27	TRBJ1-1	.	TGTGCCAGCAGTTTAGGCCAGGGAGGTGTAGCTTTCTTT	CASSLGQGGVAFF
.	TRBV5-6	TRBJ2-7	TRBD1	TGTGCCAGCAGCTTTTTCCGGACAGGGACCTACGAGCAGTACTTC	CASSFFRTGTYEQYF
.	TRBV9	TRBJ2-7	TRBD2	TGTGCCAGCAGCGTAGGGACTAGCGGGATCTACGAGCAGTACTTC	CASSVGTSGIYEQYF
.	TRBV2	TRBJ1-2	TRBD1	TGTGCCAGCAGTATCTGGGGGGACAGGAACTATGGCTACACCTTC	CASSIWGDRNYGYTF